This T cell receptor (beta chain) comes out of a study of CD8 T cells in Susac syndrome. Study as a whole: There were about six sequenced Susac syndrome patients with active disease and under 10 in remission.

V was pared by 4 bases and J by 8 bases, with 5 bases of the junction left unmatched. The length of the CDR3 is 15 residues. CD8+ and CD4+ T cells from blood underwent TCR beta sequencing. Random hexamers primed reverse transcription of about 0.5 to 1 ug RNA. Amplification of TCR beta CDR3 by immunoSEQ multiplex PCR spanned 54 Vbeta and 13 Jbeta. TCRdb re-analysed the immunoSEQ multiplex PCR reads in MiXCR, keeping a single row per CDR3 protein. This table holds around 180,000 distinct CDR3 sequences, approximately 94% found once. The clonotype comes from a human donor with Susac syndrome. This rearrangement joins TRBV12-3 or TRBV12-4 to TRBJ1-4, with TRBD1 matching over 12 bases. Sequencing input: CD4+ T cells from PBMCs. CDR3 nucleotides: TGTGCCAGCAGTTCCAGGGACAGGGGGCGGGAAAAACTGTTTTTT. This encodes CASSSRDRGREKLFF.